The next 29 T cell receptor beta chains were all read from a single sample in a study of neurological immune-mediated disorders. TCRdb called the 5' RACE reads again in MiXCR, with one record for every CDR3 protein. Among about 45,000 distinct CDR3 sequences, 20% to 25% were seen once, and the ten largest hold around 4.2%. Time point: technical triplicate 3. Source material: PBMCs. The receptors originated from a man aged 55 to 70 with HTLV-1-associated myelopathy (HAM/TSP).

This clonotype was counted at least ten times. This sequence joins TRBV20-1 and TRBJ2-5; TRBD2 might be the D (5 bases). V shed 3 bases and J shed 9 bases, with 26 bases lying between them. CDR3 size: 16 residues. Looked up from germline, CDR1 is DFQATT and CDR2 is SNEGSKA (reference sequence). CDR3: CSASIGVGAARDPQYF. The CDR3 bases are TGCAGTGCTAGTATTGGCGTCGGAGCGGCTAGGGATCCCCAGTACTTC.

This clonotype was detected ten times or more. This chain connects TRBV5-1 to TRBJ2-5, with 10 positions matching TRBD1. CDR3 length equals 14 residues. J was trimmed by 5 bases and V by 4 bases; bases with no gene match: 5. Per the germline V gene, CDR1 is SGHRS and CDR2 is YFSETQ. CDR3 sequence reads: CASSDPGQGETQYF. The CDR3 DNA reads TGCGCCAGCAGCGACCCGGGACAGGGGGAGACCCAGTACTTC.

This clonotype has a count of ten or more. The genes are TRBV29-1 and TRBJ2-1, with 10 bases identical to TRBD2. The CDR3 consists of 15 residues. J gave up 5 bases and V 1 base, and 5 bases lay outside the gene matches. Germline V CDR1 and CDR2: SQVTM, ANQGSEA. CDR3 region: CSVEVSSGRNNEQFF. CDR3 in DNA: TGCAGCGTTGAAGTGTCTAGCGGGAGAAACAATGAGCAGTTCTTC.

This clonotype was seen repeatedly, ten times or more. This sequence joins TRBV24-1 and TRBJ2-5; TRBD2 aligns across 13 bases. J was trimmed by 5 bases and V by 4 bases; bases with no gene match: 12. This CDR3 spans 18 amino acids. The germline gives CDR1 KGHDR, CDR2 SFDVKD. The chain's CDR3 is CATSDPGAGLAGRETQYF. The CDR3 bases are TGTGCCACCAGTGACCCCGGCGCGGGACTAGCGGGAAGGGAGACCCAGTACTTC.

This clonotype was detected ten times or more. V is TRBV5-6 and J is TRBJ2-7; D remains unclear. Germline CDR1 is SGHDT and CDR2 is YYEEEE. The CDR3 is 14 residues long. V lost 6 bases and J lost 0, with 13 bases in between. DNA of the CDR3: TGTGCCAGCACCTTAACGTGGACCTCCTACGAGCAGTACTTC. This gives the protein CASTLTWTSYEQYF.

This clonotype has ten or more counts. This chain connects TRBV3-1 to TRBJ1-2, with D maybe TRBD1 (6 bases). This CDR3 has 16 amino acids. Trimming stripped 4 bases from V and 8 bases from J, with 23 bases between. CDR1 and CDR2 (germline): LGHDT, YNNKEL (reference sequence). CDR3 sequence: CASSPRDRLSLRGYTF. CDR3 bases: TGTGCCAGCAGCCCGCGAGACAGGTTGAGTTTGCGGGGCTACACCTTC.

This clonotype was observed at least ten times. This chain uses TRBV5-4 with TRBJ2-1; tentative D call: TRBD2 (6 bases). With 1 base removed from V and 4 bases from J, the gap between germline ends came to 12 bases. Germline V gene data show CDR1 as SGHNT and CDR2 as YYREEE (reference sequence). The CDR3 loop spans 15 amino acids. CDR3 coding DNA: TGTGCCAGCAGCTTGTCGTCTAGCGAATACAATGAGCAGTTCTTC. Encoded protein: CASSLSSSEYNEQFF.

This clonotype has just a few counts. The gene calls are TRBV15 and TRBJ1-1; a weak D match, TRBD1 (5 bases). This CDR3 is 14 amino acids long. Per the germline V gene, CDR1 is LNHNV and CDR2 is YYDKDF (reference sequence). V shed 1 base and J shed 1 base, with 7 bases lying between them. The CDR3 sequence is CATSRARANTEAFF. The CDR3, as DNA: TGTGCCACCAGCAGAGCCAGGGCGAACACTGAAGCTTTCTTT.

This clonotype was seen repeatedly, ten times or more. The chain links TRBV11-3 to TRBJ1-2; unclear D gene. Germline V lookup: CDR1 SGHNT, CDR2 YENEEA. CDR3 length: 15 amino acids. V lost 6 bases and J lost 0, with 14 bases in between. As DNA, the CDR3 is TGTGCCAGCAGAAGGCACAGTGCTTCTAACTATGGCTACACCTTC. It is translated as CASRRHSASNYGYTF.

Ten or more counts support this clonotype. V usage is TRBV20-1 and J usage is TRBJ2-3; unclear D gene. Germline CDR1 and CDR2: DFQATT and SNEGSKA (reference sequence). The ends were cut back, 2 bases at V and 0 bases at J, with 15 bases in the middle. The CDR3 contains 16 residues. DNA of the CDR3: TGCAGTGCTAGAAGGGATCGGAGAGCTAGCACAGATACGCAGTATTTT. This sequence encodes CSARRDRRASTDTQYF.

The sample holds many counts of this clonotype. One junction end does not reproduce the germline sequence, and a read error may be involved. The chain links TRBV20-1 to TRBJ2-3; D may be TRBD2 (5 bases). The CDR3 runs to 15 residues. Per the germline V gene, CDR1 is DFQATT and CDR2 is SNEGSKA (reference sequence). CDR3 nucleotides: TGCAGTGCTAGAGGCCCGTTCTCTAGCATAGATACGCAGTATTTT. Translating gives CSARGPFSSIDTQYF.

In its sample, this clonotype was seen many times. V is TRBV10-3 and J is TRBJ2-7, with D perhaps matching TRBD2 (6 bases). The CDR3 covers 14 residues. V was cut by 3 bases and J by 4 bases, with 13 bases left in between. The V gene's germline CDR1 is ENHRY and CDR2 SYGVKD. The CDR3 coding sequence is TGTGCCATCAGTGATACATCGGGACTTTACGAGCAGTACTTC. It is translated as CAISDTSGLYEQYF.

This clonotype was counted many times. The genes are TRBV5-1 and TRBJ2-2; 11 bases are shared with TRBD2. The CDR3 spans 15 residues. In germline, CDR1 is SGHRS, CDR2 YFSETQ. The trim removed 4 bases at V and 5 bases at J, leaving 4 bases unmatched. The CDR3 sequence: CASSPLAGGTGELFF. CDR3 DNA sequence: TGCGCCAGCAGCCCGCTAGCGGGAGGTACCGGGGAGCTGTTTTTT. Complete variable domain (other parts from reference TRBV5-1 and TRBJ2-2): KAGVTQTPRYLIKTRGQQVTLSCSPISGHRSVSWYQQTPGQGLQFLFEYFSETQRNKGNFPGRFSGRQFSNSRSEMNVSTLELGDSALYLCASSPLAGGTGELFFGEGSRLTVL.

This clonotype was observed a handful of times. The J gene is TRBJ1-1, the V gene TRBV5-5; no definite D call. CDR1 is SGHKS and CDR2 is YYEKEE in the germline V gene (reference sequence). The CDR3 runs to 14 residues. V gave up 0 bases and J gave up 5 bases, with 11 bases separating them. The CDR3 nucleotides read TGTGCCAGCAGCTTGGAAGGACTGCGTACTGAAGCTTTCTTT. The encoded protein is CASSLEGLRTEAFF.

This clonotype was counted at least ten times. The chain recombines TRBV5-1 with TRBJ2-2; 9 bases fit TRBD2. With V trimmed by 5 bases and J by 6 bases, 8 bases remained unmatched. Per the germline V gene, CDR1 is SGHRS and CDR2 is YFSETQ. The CDR3 has 15 residues. The CDR3 here is CASRTSAGGPGELFF. The CDR3 nucleotides are TGCGCCAGCAGAACATCAGCGGGAGGTCCCGGGGAGCTGTTTTTT.

This clonotype has at least ten counts. This chain joins TRBV7-8 and TRBJ2-2, with TRBD1 matching 10 bases. V trimming: 0 bases; J trimming: 7 bases; junction bases outside the gene matches: 5. Germline loops: CDR1 SGHVS, CDR2 FQNEAQ. There are 16 residues in the CDR3. The CDR3 protein is CASSLAGQGMFGELFF. The CDR3, as DNA: TGTGCCAGCAGCTTAGCGGGACAGGGGATGTTCGGGGAGCTGTTTTTT.

This clonotype was detected ten times or more. The rearrangement joins TRBV6-1 to TRBJ1-2; D gene uncertain. The CDR3 loop spans 11 amino acids. V was clipped by 11 bases and J by 6 bases, with 13 bases between them. CDR1 is MNHNS, CDR2 SASEGT, per germline. The CDR3 here is CAGSNLHGYTF. In nucleotides, the CDR3 is TGTGCCGGTTCAAATCTCCATGGCTACACCTTC.

V is TRBV20-1 and J is TRBJ2-1, with D perhaps TRBD2 (6 bases). Germline V gives CDR1 DFQATT, CDR2 SNEGSKA (reference sequence). The CDR3 length is 15 residues. V gave up 0 bases and J gave up 5 bases, with 14 bases separating them. For the CDR3, the DNA is TGCAGTGCTAGAGATTGGGCGGGAAGCAACAATGAGCAGTTCTTC. It specifies CSARDWAGSNNEQFF.

This clonotype was detected many times. The V gene is TRBV2, the J gene TRBJ2-4, with 9 bases matching TRBD2. Unmatched junction bases numbered 10, after V lost 4 bases and J lost 0 bases. Germline values: CDR1 SNHLY, CDR2 FYNNEI. The CDR3 consists of 18 residues. CDR3 residues: CASSVLSGRLLAKNIQYF. The CDR3 bases are TGTGCCAGCAGTGTCCTTAGCGGGAGACTACTAGCCAAAAACATTCAGTACTTC. The variable domain in full, completed from reference TRBV2 and TRBJ2-4, reads EPEVTQTPSHQVTQMGQEVILRCVPISNHLYFYWYRQILGQKVEFLVSFYNNEISEKSEIFDDQFSVERPDGSNFTLKIRSTKLEDSAMYFCASSVLSGRLLAKNIQYFGAGTRLSVL.

This clonotype was seen repeatedly, ten times or more. The V call is TRBV10-3, the J call TRBJ1-1, with D possibly matching TRBD1 (5 bases). The CDR3 is 13 residues long. Trimming removed 7 bases from V and 0 bases from J, with 9 bases in between. Germline V gene sequence: CDR1 ENHRY, CDR2 SYGVKD. CDR3 DNA: TGTGCCATCACTGCGGGGGTGAACACTGAAGCTTTCTTT. This encodes CAITAGVNTEAFF.

The chain employs TRBV10-3 and TRBJ1-5; no definite D call. CDR1 and CDR2 (germline): ENHRY, SYGVKD. This CDR3 has 16 residues. V gave up 0 bases and J gave up 8 bases, with 17 bases separating them. The CDR3 spells CAISESSYLMGKPQHF. Written as DNA, the CDR3 is TGTGCCATCAGTGAGTCGTCTTACCTAATGGGAAAGCCCCAGCATTTT.

This clonotype has ten or more counts. The chain uses TRBV20-1 and TRBJ1-2; D gene unclear. V was trimmed by 3 bases and J by 8 bases, leaving 13 bases between them. The CDR3 is made up of 12 amino acids. The germline gives CDR1 DFQATT, CDR2 SNEGSKA (reference sequence). The CDR3 DNA reads as TGCAGTGCTAGCTACGGGAAGGACGGCTACACCTTC. This codes for CSASYGKDGYTF.

The sample holds many counts of this clonotype. J is TRBJ2-3 and V is TRBV20-1; 9 positions agree with TRBD2. In germline, CDR1 is DFQATT, CDR2 SNEGSKA (reference sequence). This CDR3 contains 17 residues. V shed 3 bases and J 1 base; nucleotides not matched to a gene: 11. The DNA for the CDR3 is TGCAGTGCTAGCCCCCTTAGGGCTAGCGGGGGCACAGATACGCAGTATTTT. This codes for CSASPLRASGGTDTQYF.

This sequence joins TRBV6-6 and TRBJ2-3, with D possibly being TRBD2 (6 bases). The CDR3 loop spans 17 amino acids. Trimming took 0 bases from V and 2 from J, leaving 15 bases between them. Germline assignment: CDR1 MNHNY and CDR2 SVGAGI (reference sequence). CDR3 in amino acids: CASSYSGGSALTDTQYF. The CDR3 nucleotides are TGTGCCAGCAGTTACTCTGGAGGGTCCGCCCTCACAGATACGCAGTATTTT.

This clonotype was recorded at least ten times. J is TRBJ1-5 and V is TRBV7-2, with a possible D match to TRBD1 (5 bases). The germline CDR1 and CDR2 sequences are SGHTA and FQGNSA. Trimming pared 2 bases from V and 6 bases from J, leaving 17 bases between. The CDR3 is 16 amino acids. The CDR3 DNA is TGTGCCAGCAGCTTAAATCGCCAGGGAAGTGGTCAGCCCCAGCATTTT. Its translation: CASSLNRQGSGQPQHF.

This clonotype was detected ten times or more. The gene calls are TRBV20-1 and TRBJ2-3; D not resolved. V gave up 7 bases and J gave up 2 bases, with 10 bases separating them. The CDR3 runs to 12 residues. Germline assignment: CDR1 DFQATT and CDR2 SNEGSKA (reference sequence). The CDR3 DNA reads TGCAGTGAACGCCGCTCCACAGATACGCAGTATTTT. Translated, it gives CSERRSTDTQYF.

J is TRBJ1-4 and V is TRBV11-2, with D perhaps TRBD1 (5 bases). Trimming stripped 5 bases from V and 4 bases from J, with 8 bases between. Germline V CDR1 and CDR2: SGHAT, FQNNGV. The CDR3 loop spans 13 amino acids. Here the CDR3 reads CASSRDVNEKLFF. CDR3 DNA sequence: TGTGCCAGCAGCCGGGACGTTAATGAAAAACTGTTTTTT.

This clonotype was detected ten times or more. The junction shows a germline mismatch at one end, possibly a read error. The rearrangement links TRBV28 to TRBJ2-7, with D tentatively TRBD2 (7 bases). This CDR3 has 13 residues. The germline V gene has CDR1 MDHEN and CDR2 SYDVKM. CDR3 protein: CASSLEGGGTNTF. In DNA form, the CDR3 reads TGTGCCAGCAGTTTGGAGGGGGGAGGGACTAACACGTTC.

The table lists this clonotype with many counts. The genes are TRBV2 and TRBJ1-5, with D possibly matching TRBD1 (5 bases). V was cut by 6 bases and J by 1 base, with 16 bases left in between. Germline V gene data show CDR1 as SNHLY and CDR2 as FYNNEI. The CDR3 length is 16 residues. The CDR3, as DNA: TGTGCCAGCAGCGCCTTGTGGGGGAGAAGCAATCAGCCCCAGCATTTT. Translated, it gives CASSALWGRSNQPQHF. Together with reference TRBV2 and TRBJ1-5, the CDR3 gives the full variable domain: EPEVTQTPSHQVTQMGQEVILRCVPISNHLYFYWYRQILGQKVEFLVSFYNNEISEKSEIFDDQFSVERPDGSNFTLKIRSTKLEDSAMYFCASSALWGRSNQPQHFGDGTRLSIL.